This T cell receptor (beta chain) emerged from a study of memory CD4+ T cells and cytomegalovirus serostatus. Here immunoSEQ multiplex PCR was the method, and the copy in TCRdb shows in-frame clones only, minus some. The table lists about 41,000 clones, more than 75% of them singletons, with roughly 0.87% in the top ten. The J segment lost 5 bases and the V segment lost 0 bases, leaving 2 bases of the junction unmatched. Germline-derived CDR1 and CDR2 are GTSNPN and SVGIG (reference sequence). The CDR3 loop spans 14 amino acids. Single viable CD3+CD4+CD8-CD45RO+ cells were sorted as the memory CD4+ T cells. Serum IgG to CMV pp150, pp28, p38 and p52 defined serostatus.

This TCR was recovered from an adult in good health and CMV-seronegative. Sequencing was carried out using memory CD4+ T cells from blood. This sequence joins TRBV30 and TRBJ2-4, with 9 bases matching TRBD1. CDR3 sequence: CAWSVQGAQNIQYF. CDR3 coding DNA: TGTGCCTGGAGTGTACAGGGGGCTCAAAACATTCAGTACTTC.